This note documents a single T cell receptor beta chain sequence. Its antigen is unidentified. The read gets to within 3 residues of the CDR3 end, and the germline J gene fills in the rest. Mixed chimerism was transient after nonmyeloablative marrow transplants from related graft donors. Unstimulated Tregs (CD4+CD25+CD127-) and CD4+CD25- non-Tregs were sorted from PBMCs. This table comes from immunoSEQ multiplex PCR, and its TCRdb copy is limited to in-frame clones, with some not included. The sample includes 25,000 or so clones. The data are from a study of Tregs in tolerant kidney transplant recipients. Broader study findings: Tregs expanded with activated donor B cells seemed most donor-specific.

The germline V gene encodes CDR1 SGHDN and CDR2 FVKESK. CDR3 length: 13 residues. The clonotype comes from a human patient who received a combined kidney and bone marrow transplant. The T cells may partly be graft donor cells. The specimen comprised CD4+ T cells from blood (PBMCs), sampled 6 months after the transplant. This chain connects TRBV14 to TRBJ1-4, with 7 bases lining up with TRBD1. Incomplete CDR3 DNA: TGTGCCAGCAGCCAAGATCACAGGGGTGAA. Translating it yields CASSQDHRGE. The CDR3 as a whole reads CASSQDHRGELFF.